What follows are 23 T cell receptor beta chains derived from one specimen sequenced in a study of blood T cells in healthy people across ages. A second roughly 6 to 12 cycle PCR used barcoded and J-beta primers. TCRdb re-analysed the 5' RACE reads in MiXCR, keeping a single row per CDR3 protein. Of 1.5 million to 2 million distinct CDR3 sequences listed, around 50% are singletons. Sample: blood. The receptors here all came from a woman aged 40 to 50 in good health.

The chain has TRBV20-1 and TRBJ2-1; TRBD2 aligns across 10 bases. Germline lookup yields CDR1 DFQATT and CDR2 SNEGSKA (reference sequence). This CDR3 is 14 amino acids long. After removal of 3 bases from V and 8 bases from J, the junction contained 7 bases not matched to a gene. The CDR3 region is CSASASGGADEQFF. The CDR3 DNA sequence: TGCAGTGCTAGTGCGAGCGGGGGGGCCGATGAGCAGTTCTTC.

This clonotype has a single count. This rearrangement joins TRBV6-6 to TRBJ2-3, with D perhaps being TRBD1 or TRBD2 (5 bases each). This CDR3 comprises 16 residues. V was pared by 2 bases and J by 4 bases, with 16 bases between. In germline, CDR1 is MNHNY, CDR2 SVGAGI (reference sequence). CDR3 in amino acids: CASSYRGRGMADTQYF. The CDR3, as DNA: TGTGCCAGCAGTTACCGGGGACGGGGAATGGCAGATACGCAGTATTTT.

The genes are TRBV20-1 and TRBJ2-1; 12 nucleotides line up with TRBD2. J lost 6 bases, V lost 3 bases, and 15 bases had no gene match. CDR1 and CDR2 (germline): DFQATT, SNEGSKA (reference sequence). The CDR3 is 18 residues long. CDR3 sequence reads: CSARESSGGARPINEQFF. CDR3 nucleotides: TGCAGTGCTAGGGAGTCTAGCGGGGGGGCTCGTCCCATCAATGAGCAGTTCTTC.

The chain couples TRBV20-1 to TRBJ1-3; D gene unclear. The CDR3 consists of 11 residues. Germline CDR1 reads DFQATT; CDR2 reads SNEGSKA (reference sequence). V was clipped by 6 bases and J by 4 bases, with 7 bases between them. CDR3 DNA sequence: TGCAGTGCCCAGACAGGAAACACCATATATTTT. Its translation is CSAQTGNTIYF.

This clonotype has ten or more counts. The V call is TRBV28, the J call TRBJ2-6; 9 nucleotides agree with TRBD1. The CDR3 extends over 18 amino acids. The V segment lost 6 bases and the J segment 0 bases; nucleotides outside the gene matches: 9. Germline loops: CDR1 MDHEN, CDR2 SYDVKM. For the CDR3, the DNA is TGTGCCAGCAGACTAAGACAGGGGGTAATCTCTGGGGCCAACGTCCTGACTTTC. This sequence encodes CASRLRQGVISGANVLTF.

The CDR3 bases are TGTGCCAGCAGCGTAGGGGGCAGGGGTAAAGAAGAGACCCAGTACTTC. Translating it yields CASSVGGRGKEETQYF. The chain joins TRBV9 to TRBJ2-5, with D perhaps matching TRBD1 (6 bases). The CDR3 totals 16 residues. The V gene's germline CDR1 is SGDLS and CDR2 YYNGEE. V dropped 0 bases and J dropped 3 bases, with 15 bases sitting between them.

The chain joins TRBV24-1 to TRBJ1-4; 10 bases are a match to TRBD1. Germline CDR1 and CDR2: KGHDR and SFDVKD. The ends lost 4 bases at V and 6 bases at J; junction bases unmatched: 7. The CDR3 runs 16 residues. CDR3 nucleotide sequence: TGTGCCACCAGTGACCCCGGGACAGGGGTCTATGAAAAACTGTTTTTT. Its protein product is CATSDPGTGVYEKLFF.

This clonotype was recorded a few times. The chain joins TRBV6-5 to TRBJ2-7; maybe TRBD1 (6 bases). In germline, CDR1 is MNHEY, CDR2 SVGAGI. V was cut by 7 bases and J by 1 base, with 14 bases left in between. The CDR3 length is 14 residues. The CDR3 DNA reads as TGTGCCAGCAAGGCGCAGAGGGGGTCCTACGAGCAGTACTTC. Amino acid sequence: CASKAQRGSYEQYF.

The chain employs TRBV6-6 and TRBJ1-1; 9 nucleotides agree with TRBD1. The trim removed 2 bases at V and 5 bases at J, leaving 6 bases unmatched. There are 15 residues in the CDR3. Germline values: CDR1 MNHNY, CDR2 SVGAGI (reference sequence). DNA of the CDR3: TGTGCCAGCAGTTACCCGGACAGGGGTGAGACTGAAGCTTTCTTT. Translated, it gives CASSYPDRGETEAFF.

The chain joins TRBV7-3 to TRBJ2-3; D is ambiguous. Germline CDR1 is SGHTA and CDR2 is FQGTGA. The CDR3 runs 14 residues. V lost 1 base and J 4 bases, leaving 9 bases between the germline ends. CDR3 bases: TGTGCCAGCAGCTTAATGGATGGGGCAGATACGCAGTATTTT. It codes for CASSLMDGADTQYF.

The gene calls are TRBV4-1 and TRBJ1-2; D gene uncertain. Germline values: CDR1 MGHRA, CDR2 YSYEKL. This CDR3 is 15 amino acids long. The V end lost 0 bases, the J end lost 4 bases, and 12 bases lay between the germline ends. The CDR3 bases are TGCGCCAGCAGCCAAGATCAGGCCCCGCCCTATGGCTACACCTTC. Encoded protein: CASSQDQAPPYGYTF.

This chain links TRBV28 with TRBJ2-1; D could derive from TRBD1 or TRBD2 (6 bases each). From germline, CDR1 is MDHEN and CDR2 SYDVKM. The CDR3 consists of 17 residues. Trimming left V 5 bases short and J 4 bases short, with 21 bases between. CDR3 amino acids: CASSRDRGRGGYNEQFF. The CDR3 DNA follows: TGTGCCAGCAGTCGAGACCGGGGGAGAGGGGGTTACAATGAGCAGTTCTTC. The full variable domain, completed using reference TRBV28 and TRBJ2-1, is DVKVTQSSRYLVKRTGEKVFLECVQDMDHENMFWYRQDPGLGLRLIYFSYDVKMKEKGDIPEGYSVSREKKERFSLILESASTNQTSMYLCASSRDRGRGGYNEQFFGPGTRLTVL.

The chain is built from TRBV28 and TRBJ2-7; D uncertain. V dropped 5 bases and J dropped 10 bases, with 15 bases sitting between them. Germline CDR1 and CDR2: MDHEN and SYDVKM. The CDR3 is 12 amino acids. The CDR3 DNA follows: TGTGCCAGCAGTCCCCCCTACAGAGCCCAGTACTTC. This codes for CASSPPYRAQYF.

This clonotype occurred many times. J is TRBJ2-5 and V is TRBV12-3 or TRBV12-4; D is perhaps TRBD1 (5 bases). The CDR3 covers 14 residues. The V gene lost 5 bases and the J gene lost 3 bases, with 13 bases spanning the gap. The CDR3 DNA reads as TGTGCCAGCAGTCCGACAGTAGAAAAAGAGACCCAGTACTTC. Its protein is CASSPTVEKETQYF.

Of note for this clonotype: The junction departs from the called germline gene at one end, perhaps through a read error. The chain is built from TRBV29-1 and TRBJ2-1; D is perhaps TRBD2 (5 bases). This CDR3 is 14 amino acids long. CDR1 is SQVTM and CDR2 is ANQGSEA in the germline V gene. This CDR3 is CSVARSDSYNKQFF. CDR3 nucleotide sequence: TGCAGCGTTGCCCGTAGCGACTCCTACAATAAGCAGTTCTTC.

Concerning this clonotype: One junction end does not reproduce the germline sequence, and a read error may be involved. The J gene is TRBJ1-2, the V gene TRBV7-9; D is perhaps TRBD1 (5 bases). Germline V gene lookup returns CDR1 SEHNR and CDR2 FQNEAQ (reference sequence). The CDR3 is 13 residues long. The CDR3: CANSLATDPGYTF. DNA of the CDR3: TGTGCCAACAGCTTAGCGACAGACCCTGGCTACACCTTC.

This sequence joins TRBV29-1 and TRBJ2-1; the D is unclear. V was cut by 0 bases and J by 5 bases, with 8 bases left in between. Germline CDR1 and CDR2: SQVTM and ANQGSEA. This CDR3 region has 13 residues. The CDR3 region is CSVEEARNNEQFF. The CDR3 bases are TGCAGCGTTGAAGAAGCTAGGAACAATGAGCAGTTCTTC.

This clonotype was picked up a small number of times. The chain uses TRBV7-2 and TRBJ2-6; D remains ambiguous. V was shortened by 4 bases and J by 2 bases, with 12 bases between the two germline ends. The germline V gene encodes CDR1 SGHTA and CDR2 FQGNSA. This CDR3 is 16 amino acids long. The CDR3 reads CASSSPAMPGANVLTF. As DNA, the CDR3 is TGTGCCAGCAGCTCCCCCGCAATGCCTGGGGCCAACGTCCTGACTTTC.

CDR3 in DNA: TGTGCCAGCAGTCGCGGTTGGGGTGGGGGGTTCGACATTCAGTACTTC. Translating gives CASSRGWGGGFDIQYF. This chain uses TRBV6-5 with TRBJ2-4, with a weak D call TRBD2 (6 bases). Germline assignment: CDR1 MNHEY and CDR2 SVGAGI. This CDR3 has 16 residues. V lost 5 bases and J 8 bases, leaving 22 bases between the germline ends.

This clonotype came up a few times. This rearrangement joins TRBV6-2 or TRBV6-3 to TRBJ2-3; D not certain. This CDR3 has 14 residues. Deletions cut 6 bases from V and 3 bases from J, with 13 bases between. Germline assignment: CDR1 MNHEY and CDR2 SVGEGT. In DNA, the CDR3 is TGTGCCAGCAGCCACCGCTTGGGGACAGATACGCAGTATTTT. This encodes CASSHRLGTDTQYF.

About this clonotype itself: At one end the junction does not follow the germline gene, possibly because of a read error. The chain has TRBV20-1 and TRBJ1-6; 8 nucleotides line up with TRBD1. The germline V gene has CDR1 DFQATT and CDR2 SNEGSKA (reference sequence). The CDR3 contains 14 residues. The CDR3 protein is CSALPQGVHSPPHF. The DNA for the CDR3 is TGCAGTGCCCTACCACAGGGGGTCCATTCACCCCCCCACTTT.

This clonotype has a handful of counts. CDR3 in DNA: TGTGCCATCAGTGAAAGACTGGATTTAGATACGCAGTATTTT. As protein: CAISERLDLDTQYF. The chain links TRBV10-3 to TRBJ2-3; D is ambiguous. The ends were cut back, 3 bases at V and 5 bases at J, with 12 bases in the middle. Germline CDR1 and CDR2: ENHRY and SYGVKD. The CDR3 totals 14 residues.

V is TRBV20-1 and J is TRBJ2-3; 10 bases fit TRBD2. The germline V gene encodes CDR1 DFQATT and CDR2 SNEGSKA (reference sequence). V lost 3 bases to trimming and J lost 2 bases; unmatched junction nucleotides: 17. The CDR3 is made up of 19 amino acids. CDR3 coding DNA: TGCAGTGCTAGTGCCGGTTTTGGAGCGGGGGGGCGTAACACAGATACGCAGTATTTT. Its translation: CSASAGFGAGGRNTDTQYF.